This T cell receptor beta chain is drawn from a study of blood T cells in healthy people across ages. Turning to the study itself: Template switching caught about one barcoded beta molecule for each two T cells.

In this sample, this clonotype turned up a few times. Through a sample-barcoded 5' primer and a J-beta primer mix, a second PCR was run for 7 to 11 cycles. A minimum of 2.5 million CDR3-containing paired-end reads was obtained for each sample. TCRdb re-derived calls from the 5' RACE reads in MiXCR, one entry per CDR3 protein. The sample holds 1,800,000 or so distinct CDR3 sequences, more than 35% seen once. CDR1 is SGHNT, CDR2 YYREEE, per germline (reference sequence). The CDR3 contains 13 residues. J was trimmed by 11 bases and V by 4 bases; bases with no gene match: 11. Sequenced sample: blood. The chain links TRBV5-4 to TRBJ2-5; 7 nucleotides align to TRBD1. This clonotype was obtained from a human donor in good health. Here the CDR3 reads CASSGRQGDEQYF. The CDR3 DNA reads TGTGCCAGCAGCGGGCGACAGGGTGATGAGCAGTACTTC.